This T cell receptor beta chain originates from a study of T-cell reconstitution after alpha-beta-depleted transplantation in children. Whole-study findings and limits: After one year, T-cell counts and TCRbeta diversity mostly came from new T cells.

The table lists this clonotype with many counts. The antigen is unknown. V lost 0 bases to trimming and J lost 0 bases, with 29 bases between them. Germline V CDR1 and CDR2: SNHLY, FYNNEI. The CDR3 is 22 residues long. Unique molecular identifiers were incorporated into the prepared TCRbeta library. TCRdb fed the PCR reads into MiXCR, producing one record per CDR3 protein. Of 200,000 to 250,000 distinct CDR3 sequences in the sample, about a tenth were seen once. J is TRBJ1-1 and V is TRBV2; D perhaps matches TRBD1 (6 bases). The origin of this receptor is a child less than two years old with acute myeloid leukemia, due to receive a stem cell transplant. Sequencing was performed on PBMCs, taken before TCRalphabeta/CD19-depleted stem cell transplant. Here the CDR3 reads CASSEASIRGFTPKWVNTEAFF. Here the CDR3 DNA reads TGTGCCAGCAGTGAAGCCTCTATCAGGGGATTCACTCCTAAATGGGTGAACACTGAAGCTTTCTTT.